This T cell receptor beta chain was identified during a study of T-cell reconstitution after alpha-beta-depleted transplantation in children. Study-wide findings and caveats: It was reported that alpha-beta T cells came from several hundred expanded graft clones (about two months after transplant). Where some patients showed high TCRbeta diversity at day 60, it came from recipient T cells and thymic progenitors that had survived.

The ends were cut back, 5 bases at V and 0 bases at J, with 9 bases in the middle. Germline V CDR1 and CDR2: DFQATT, SNEGSKA (reference sequence). The CDR3 runs 13 residues. As to this clonotype: Its matching antigen is unknown.

A TCRbeta library incorporating unique molecular identifiers was prepared. Using its own MiXCR run on the PCR reads, TCRdb lists one record per CDR3 protein. The sample has under 35,000 distinct CDR3 sequences; roughly a sixth are singletons. This chain joins TRBV20-1 and TRBJ2-3; maybe TRBD2 (5 bases). Sequenced here: PBMCs, mostly from graft donor cells, sampled 60 days after TCRalphabeta/CD19-depleted stem cell transplant. The receptor was derived from a male patient aged 2-9 years who had a stem cell transplant for acute lymphoblastic leukemia, so the T cells may come from the graft donor. DNA for the CDR3: TGCAGTGCTCCGAGGGCTAGCACAGATACGCAGTATTTT. As protein: CSAPRASTDTQYF.